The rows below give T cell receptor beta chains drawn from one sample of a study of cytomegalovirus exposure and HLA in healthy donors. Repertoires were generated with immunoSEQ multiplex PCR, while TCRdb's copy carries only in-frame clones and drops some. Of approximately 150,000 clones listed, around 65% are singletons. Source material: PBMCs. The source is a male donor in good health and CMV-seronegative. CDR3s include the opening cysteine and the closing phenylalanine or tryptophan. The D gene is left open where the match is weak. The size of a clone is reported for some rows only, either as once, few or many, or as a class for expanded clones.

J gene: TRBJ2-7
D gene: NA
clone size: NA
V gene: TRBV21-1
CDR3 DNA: TGTGCCCGAAGCCCTGCGATCTCCTACGAGCAGTACTTC
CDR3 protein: CARSPAISYEQYF

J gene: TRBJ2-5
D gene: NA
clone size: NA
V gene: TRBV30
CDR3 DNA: TGTGCCTGGAGTGTATCAGGGGGGGAGACCCAGTACTTC
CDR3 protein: CAWSVSGGETQYF

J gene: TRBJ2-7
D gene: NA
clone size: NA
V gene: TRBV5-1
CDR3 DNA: TGCGCCAGCAGCTTGGTGGGGGGTGGTAACGAGCAGTACTTC
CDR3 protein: CASSLVGGGNEQYF

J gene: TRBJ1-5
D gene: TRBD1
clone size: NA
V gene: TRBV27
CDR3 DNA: TGTGCCAGCAGTTCAGGGGGATATAGCAATCAGCCCCAGCATTTT
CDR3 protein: CASSSGGYSNQPQHF

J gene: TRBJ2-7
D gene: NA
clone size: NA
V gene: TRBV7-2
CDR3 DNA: TGTGCCAGCGGGCCCACCTACGAGCAGTACTTC
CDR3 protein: CASGPTYEQYF

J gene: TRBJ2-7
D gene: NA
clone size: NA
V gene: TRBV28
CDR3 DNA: TGTGCCAGCAGTTCCTCAGCAGGAACCTACGAGCAGTACTTC
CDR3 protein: CASSSSAGTYEQYF

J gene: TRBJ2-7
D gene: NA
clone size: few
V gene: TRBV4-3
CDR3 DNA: TGCGCCAGCAGCGTCCCCCCAGGTGTGAGCTCCTACGAGCAGTACTTC
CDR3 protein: CASSVPPGVSSYEQYF

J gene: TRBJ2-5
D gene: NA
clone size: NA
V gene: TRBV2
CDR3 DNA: TGTGCCACTCCCCCAGGGGGGTTCCAAGAGACCCAGTACTTC
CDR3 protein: CATPPGGFQETQYF

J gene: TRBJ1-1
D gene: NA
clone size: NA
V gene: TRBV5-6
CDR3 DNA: TGTGCCAGCAGCTCCCGCCTAAACACTGAAGCTTTCTTT
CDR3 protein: CASSSRLNTEAFF

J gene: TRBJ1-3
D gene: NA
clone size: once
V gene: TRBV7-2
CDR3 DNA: TGTGCCAGCAGCTTCTCAGGGTCTGGAAACACCATATATTTT
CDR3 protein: CASSFSGSGNTIYF

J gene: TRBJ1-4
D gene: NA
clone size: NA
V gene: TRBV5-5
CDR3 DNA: TGTGCCAGCAGCTTGTCTCCCCGCCCCGGAACTAATGAAAAACTGTTTTTT
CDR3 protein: CASSLSPRPGTNEKLFF

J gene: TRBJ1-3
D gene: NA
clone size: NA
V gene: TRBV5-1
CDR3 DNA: TGCGCCAGCAGCTTGGAGGCAGGGGTTTCCTCTGGAAACACCATATATTTT
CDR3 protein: CASSLEAGVSSGNTIYF

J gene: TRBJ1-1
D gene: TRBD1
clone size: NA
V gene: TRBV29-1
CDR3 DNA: TGCAGCGTTGAGGGACAGACGAACACTGAAGCTTTCTTT
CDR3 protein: CSVEGQTNTEAFF

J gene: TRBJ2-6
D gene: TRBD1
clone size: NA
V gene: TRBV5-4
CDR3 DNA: TGTGCCAGCAGCACAGGGGGCGCTGGGGCCAACGTCCTGACTTTC
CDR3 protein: CASSTGGAGANVLTF

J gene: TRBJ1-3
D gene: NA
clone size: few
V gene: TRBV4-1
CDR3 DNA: TGCGCCAGCAGCCATCTAGTGGTCCGGGTAGGGGCTGGAAACACCATATATTTT
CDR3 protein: CASSHLVVRVGAGNTIYF

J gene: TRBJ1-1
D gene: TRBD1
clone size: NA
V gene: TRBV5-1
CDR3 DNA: TGCGCCAGCAGCTTGGACTCACGGACAGGGTATACTGAAGCTTTCTTT
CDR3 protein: CASSLDSRTGYTEAFF

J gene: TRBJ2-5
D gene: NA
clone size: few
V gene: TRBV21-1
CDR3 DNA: TGTGCCAGCAGCAAAGAGGGGGGGGAAACCGGGACACTTAAAGAGACCCAGTACTTC
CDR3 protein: CASSKEGGETGTLKETQYF

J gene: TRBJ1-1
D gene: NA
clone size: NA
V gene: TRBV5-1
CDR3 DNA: TGCGCCAGCAGCCCCGTCGGGAACACTGAAGCTTTCTTT
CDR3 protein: CASSPVGNTEAFF

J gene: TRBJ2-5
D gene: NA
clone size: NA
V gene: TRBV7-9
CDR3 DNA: TGTGCCAGCAGCGCCAGGGTTGAGACCCAGTACTTC
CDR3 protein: CASSARVETQYF

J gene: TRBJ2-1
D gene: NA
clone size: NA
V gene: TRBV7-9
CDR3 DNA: TGTGCCAGCAGCCCCCCGGGTTCTTACAATGAGCAGTTCTTC
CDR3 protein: CASSPPGSYNEQFF

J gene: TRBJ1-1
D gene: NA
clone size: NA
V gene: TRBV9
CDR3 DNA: TGTGCCAGCAGCGTAGGGTCCACAGACCGGAACACTGAAGCTTTCTTT
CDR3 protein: CASSVGSTDRNTEAFF

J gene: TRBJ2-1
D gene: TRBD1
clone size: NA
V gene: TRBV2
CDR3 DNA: TGTGCCAGCAGTTGGGCCCGGGACAGCTTCTACAATGAGCAGTTCTTC
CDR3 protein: CASSWARDSFYNEQFF

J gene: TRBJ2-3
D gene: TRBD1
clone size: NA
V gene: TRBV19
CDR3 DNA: TGTGCCAGCAACACAGGGGCATCCACAGATACGCAGTATTTT
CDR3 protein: CASNTGASTDTQYF

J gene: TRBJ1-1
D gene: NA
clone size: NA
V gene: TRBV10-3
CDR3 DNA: TGTGCCATCACCCCGCGGGCGAACACTGAAGCTTTCTTT
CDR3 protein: CAITPRANTEAFF

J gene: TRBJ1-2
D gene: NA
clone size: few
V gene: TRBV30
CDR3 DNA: TGTGCCTGGAGTGCCCCTCGGACAGAAATCTATGGCTACACCTTC
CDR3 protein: CAWSAPRTEIYGYTF

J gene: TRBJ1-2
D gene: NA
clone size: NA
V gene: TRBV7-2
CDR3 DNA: TGTGCCAGCAGCCCGGGGGGCCTCAAAGGGGGCTACACCTTC
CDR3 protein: CASSPGGLKGGYTF